The 21 T cell receptor beta chains presented below share a single source sample, sequenced in a study of neoadjuvant anti-PD-1 for oral cavity cancer. Only in-frame clones appear in the TCRdb table, and some are missing; sequencing was by immunoSEQ multiplex PCR. The sample contains 15,000 to 20,000 clones, just over 65% of which appear only once. The input for sequencing was PBMCs, taken before nivolumab (anti-PD-1) treatment. These receptors were collected from a person aged 35-79 years with oral cavity squamous cell carcinoma.

This chain connects TRBV6-1 to TRBJ1-1, with D possibly matching TRBD1 (6 bases). This CDR3 is built from 14 residues. V shed 2 bases and J shed 4 bases, with 11 bases lying between them. In germline, CDR1 is MNHNS, CDR2 SASEGT. CDR3 loop: CASSERGGFTEAFF. CDR3 nucleotide sequence: TGTGCCAGCAGTGAAAGGGGGGGGTTCACTGAAGCTTTCTTT.

This chain joins TRBV5-6 and TRBJ2-1, with TRBD2 matching over 12 bases. V dropped 3 bases and J dropped 12; count of bases not matched to a gene: 10. CDR1 and CDR2 from the germline V gene are SGHDT and YYEEEE. The CDR3 spans 15 residues. The CDR3 DNA sequence: TGTGCCAGCAGCTCGCTAGCGGGAGGGCATTATGGGCAGTTCTTC. This gives the protein CASSSLAGGHYGQFF.

The rearrangement joins TRBV30 to TRBJ2-7; 12 bases map to TRBD2. Germline values: CDR1 GTSNPN, CDR2 SVGIG (reference sequence). After removal of 0 bases from V and 4 bases from J, the junction contained 1 base not matched to a gene. The CDR3 sequence is 14 residues long. The CDR3 loop reads CAWSVLAGGYEQYF. Written as DNA, the CDR3 is TGTGCCTGGAGTGTCCTAGCGGGAGGGTACGAGCAGTACTTC.

A few counts support this clone. The V and J genes are TRBV5-4 and TRBJ2-2; D unclear. V lost 1 base and J lost 1, with 8 bases in between. The CDR3 loop spans 15 amino acids. The germline V gene has CDR1 SGHNT and CDR2 YYREEE (reference sequence). CDR3 sequence: CASSLIAGNTGELFF. CDR3 bases: TGTGCCAGCAGCTTGATAGCAGGGAACACCGGGGAGCTGTTTTTT.

The chain employs TRBV6-1 and TRBJ2-7; no clear D. The CDR3 sequence is 13 residues long. Germline CDR1 and CDR2: MNHNS and SASEGT. V was pared by 5 bases and J by 5 bases, with 13 bases between. For the CDR3, the DNA is TGTGCCAGCAGTCCCGGATTGGGCGACGAGCAGTACTTC. This encodes CASSPGLGDEQYF.

The rearrangement uses TRBV10-2 and TRBJ2-4; the D is unclear. The CDR3 has 15 amino acids. Germline V gene sequence: CDR1 WSHSY, CDR2 SAAADI. Trimming left V 2 bases short and J 1 base short, with 9 bases between. In nucleotides, the CDR3 is TGCGCCAGCAGTGAGCAATCCCAGGCCAAAAACATTCAGTACTTC. Translating gives CASSEQSQAKNIQYF.

The rearrangement joins TRBV19 to TRBJ1-1; D might be TRBD1 (6 bases). Looked up from germline, CDR1 is LNHDA and CDR2 is SQIVND (reference sequence). V was trimmed by 3 bases and J by 0 bases, leaving 11 bases between them. This CDR3 region has 15 residues. In DNA form, the CDR3 reads TGTGCCAGTAGTATCAACAGGGTCTTGAACACTGAAGCTTTCTTT. Encoded protein: CASSINRVLNTEAFF. Filled out from reference TRBV19 and TRBJ1-1, the complete variable domain reads DGGITQSPKYLFRKEGQNVTLSCEQNLNHDAMYWYRQDPGQGLRLIYYSQIVNDFQKGDIAEGYSVSREKKESFPLTVTSAQKNPTAFYLCASSINRVLNTEAFFGQGTRLTVV.

Only a few counts were recorded for this clone. The V and J genes are TRBV28 and TRBJ1-2; D is unclear. The CDR3 consists of 18 residues. From germline, CDR1 is MDHEN and CDR2 SYDVKM. V lost 4 bases and J 3 bases, leaving 24 bases between the germline ends. CDR3 sequence reads: CASSSIWPPTGTDYGYTF. In DNA form, the CDR3 reads TGTGCCAGCAGTTCCATATGGCCCCCTACGGGCACGGACTATGGCTACACCTTC.

The table lists this clone with a few counts. In DNA, the CDR3 is TGTGCCAGTACCCGGGGACCAGCGGGCAATCAGCCCCAGCATTTT. It codes for CASTRGPAGNQPQHF. The chain carries TRBV19 and TRBJ1-5, with D tentatively TRBD1 (5 bases). The CDR3 is 15 amino acids. Trimming left V 7 bases short and J 2 bases short, with 15 bases between. Germline CDR1 is LNHDA and CDR2 is SQIVND (reference sequence).

The chain carries TRBV5-4 and TRBJ2-1; 8 bases are a match to TRBD2. The CDR3 extends over 17 amino acids. After removal of 4 bases from V and 4 bases from J, the junction contained 13 bases not matched to a gene. The germline CDR1 and CDR2 sequences are SGHNT and YYREEE (reference sequence). The CDR3 bases are TGTGCCAGCAGCCAACTAGCGGCTGCTGACTCGTACAATGAGCAGTTCTTC. Encoded protein: CASSQLAAADSYNEQFF.

CDR3 sequence reads: CASSPGDRQYNEQFF. Written as DNA, the CDR3 is TGTGCCAGCAGCCCCGGGGACAGACAATACAATGAGCAGTTCTTC. The rearrangement joins TRBV5-6 to TRBJ2-1, with 7 bases matching TRBD1. V shed 4 bases and J 4 bases; nucleotides not matched to a gene: 8. The V gene's germline CDR1 is SGHDT and CDR2 YYEEEE. The CDR3 totals 15 residues.

The V call is TRBV19, the J call TRBJ1-1, with 7 bases identical to TRBD1. CDR1 and CDR2 from the germline V gene are LNHDA and SQIVND (reference sequence). J lost 0 bases, V lost 9 bases, and 16 bases had no gene match. The CDR3 has 17 residues. The chain's CDR3 is CASRREGPTGVNTEAFF. CDR3 DNA sequence: TGTGCCAGCCGTAGGGAAGGGCCCACAGGGGTGAACACTGAAGCTTTCTTT. Variable domain in full (rest from reference TRBV19 and TRBJ1-1): DGGITQSPKYLFRKEGQNVTLSCEQNLNHDAMYWYRQDPGQGLRLIYYSQIVNDFQKGDIAEGYSVSREKKESFPLTVTSAQKNPTAFYLCASRREGPTGVNTEAFFGQGTRLTVV.

The rearrangement uses TRBV6-1 and TRBJ2-3; 13 bases match TRBD2. The CDR3 length is 16 residues. The V and J ends lost 4 bases and 7 bases, in that order; junction bases with no gene match: 8. CDR1 and CDR2 from the germline V gene are MNHNS and SASEGT. CDR3 nucleotides: TGTGCCAGCAGTGGTTTAGGGACTAGCGGGACGCATACGCAGTATTTT. Translation gives CASSGLGTSGTHTQYF.

The chain couples TRBV6-6 to TRBJ2-6; D unclear. Per germline, CDR1 MNHNY and CDR2 SVGAGI (reference sequence). The CDR3 loop spans 15 amino acids. The V end was cut by 5 bases, the J end by 0 bases, with 8 bases between. The CDR3 region has the DNA TGTGCCAGCAGTACTCAGGACTCTGGGGCCAACGTCCTGACTTTC. This codes for CASSTQDSGANVLTF.

For the CDR3, the DNA is TGTGCCAGCAGTCCCTACATGAACACTGAAGCTTTCTTT. Protein sequence: CASSPYMNTEAFF. This rearrangement joins TRBV28 to TRBJ1-1, with no clear D. This CDR3 contains 13 residues. Germline CDR1 and CDR2: MDHEN and SYDVKM. Trimming removed 5 bases from V and 0 bases from J, with 7 bases in between.

This rearrangement joins TRBV6-5 to TRBJ2-1, with 9 nucleotides matching TRBD1. J was trimmed by 5 bases and V by 2 bases; bases with no gene match: 4. This CDR3 comprises 15 residues. Germline-derived CDR1 and CDR2 are MNHEY and SVGAGI. CDR3 DNA: TGTGCCAGCAGTTACGGGACAGGGCCAAACAATGAGCAGTTCTTC. Translating gives CASSYGTGPNNEQFF.

The chain employs TRBV5-6 and TRBJ1-2; TRBD1 agrees at 9 bases. After removal of 4 bases from V and 8 bases from J, the junction contained 15 bases not matched to a gene. The CDR3 has 16 residues. Germline lookup yields CDR1 SGHDT and CDR2 YYEEEE. CDR3 nucleotides: TGTGCCAGCAGCGTGGGGAACAGGGGGCAGGGTTTCGGCTACACCTTC. Translation: CASSVGNRGQGFGYTF.

The chain recombines TRBV11-3 with TRBJ2-7; 7 nucleotides match TRBD2. After removal of 5 bases from V and 6 bases from J, the junction contained 4 bases not matched to a gene. Germline V lookup: CDR1 SGHNT, CDR2 YENEEA. This CDR3 is 12 amino acids long. The CDR3 DNA sequence: TGTGCCAGCAGCCCATCGGGGGGCGAGCAGTACTTC. Translation gives CASSPSGGEQYF.

The CDR3 DNA reads TGTGCCAGCAGTTCCCAGGGGGCGAGAGAGACCCAGTACTTC. Protein: CASSSQGARETQYF. The gene calls are TRBV6-5 and TRBJ2-5, with 8 nucleotides matching TRBD1. Losses at the gene ends were 4 bases for V and 4 bases for J; bases not matched to a gene: 5. This CDR3 contains 14 residues. CDR1 and CDR2 (germline): MNHEY, SVGAGI.

The V and J genes are TRBV28 and TRBJ2-5; 9 bases line up with TRBD2. Germline V gene sequence: CDR1 MDHEN, CDR2 SYDVKM. This CDR3 contains 17 residues. V shed 6 bases, J shed 4 bases, and the junction held 15 bases outside the gene matches. CDR3 region: CASRPRHSGRPVETQYF. CDR3 sequence (DNA): TGTGCCAGCAGACCAAGACATAGCGGGAGACCGGTAGAGACCCAGTACTTC.

The chain has TRBV30 and TRBJ1-5; D is uncertain. This CDR3 is built from 13 residues. With 0 bases removed from V and 2 bases from J, the gap between germline ends came to 5 bases. Per germline, CDR1 GTSNPN and CDR2 SVGIG (reference sequence). As DNA, the CDR3 is TGTGCCTGGAGTGTAAGCGGCAATCAGCCCCAGCATTTT. Protein sequence: CAWSVSGNQPQHF.